One and the same sample provided the 4 T cell receptor beta chains below, sequenced in a study of identical twins. TCRdb reprocessed the 5' RACE reads via MiXCR and lists one record per CDR3 protein. Altogether 460,000 or so distinct CDR3 sequences are present, 13% to 15% being singletons, with the ten largest covering over 0.5%. The same data also contributed to another study, on yellow fever vaccine responses in identical twins.

Sequenced input: CD4+ T cells sorted from blood. These receptors were obtained from a woman aged 18-30 years in good health.

This clonotype was detected ten times or more. The J gene is TRBJ2-1, the V gene TRBV4-2, with TRBD2 matching over 8 bases. Germline V gene sequence: CDR1 LGHNA, CDR2 YNFKEQ. Trimming cost V 2 bases and J 0 bases; bases outside gene matches: 6. The CDR3 is 17 amino acids. DNA of the CDR3: TGTGCCAGCAGCCAATTCTCCGGGACTAGCTCCTACAATGAGCAGTTCTTC. It is translated as CASSQFSGTSSYNEQFF.

This clonotype was observed a handful of times. The chain has TRBV12-3 or TRBV12-4 and TRBJ2-1, with 7 bases fitting TRBD1. The CDR3 extends over 14 amino acids. With V trimmed by 8 bases and J by 6 bases, 10 bases remained unmatched. The CDR3 protein is CASGRDRPLNEQFF. CDR3 DNA: TGTGCCAGCGGCCGGGACAGACCTCTCAATGAGCAGTTCTTC.

This clonotype was recorded a few times. V gene TRBV28 combines with J gene TRBJ2-7, with 8 bases fitting TRBD1. Germline V lookup: CDR1 MDHEN, CDR2 SYDVKM. The V gene end was trimmed by 6 bases and the J gene end by 2 bases; junction bases not matched to a gene: 6. The CDR3 runs 14 residues. The CDR3 coding sequence is TGTGCCAGCAGGGCGACAGGGGCCGCCTACGAGCAGTACTTC. It encodes CASRATGAAYEQYF.

J is TRBJ2-3 and V is TRBV12-3 or TRBV12-4, with a weak D call TRBD2 (6 bases). Trimming left V 3 bases short and J 3 bases short, with 13 bases between. The CDR3 contains 15 residues. CDR3 sequence (DNA): TGTGCCAGCAGTTTGGGCGGGAAGTGGACAGATACGCAGTATTTT. Protein: CASSLGGKWTDTQYF.